This T cell receptor beta chain was identified during a study of blood T cell repertoires in COVID-19. Authors' processing steps: Using reference gene primer amplification, nucleated cell counts were estimated. Libraries were prepared by immunoSEQ multiplex PCR; TCRdb keeps only in-frame clonotypes and omits some of them. V and J calls plus clone size are reproduced from that table; the DNA served to infer D and trimming. Of roughly 130,000 clones listed, around 81% are singletons. The CDR3 extends over 17 amino acids. The V end was cut by 3 bases, the J end by 0 bases, with 12 bases between. CDR1 and CDR2 (germline): LNHDA, SQIVND (reference sequence).

The sequencing input was peripheral blood. This chain uses TRBV19 with TRBJ1-6; D not resolved. The TCR sequence derives from a man in his forties with active or convalescent COVID-19. As DNA, the CDR3 is TGTGCCAGTAGTATTCGAATCTTGAGCTCCTATAATTCACCCCTCCACTTT. Its translation: CASSIRILSSYNSPLHF.